This TCR beta chain is from a study of T cell responses to AZD1222 COVID-19 vaccine. Study information: Combined were second doses at about 4 or about 12 weeks.

With respect to this clone: One junction end does not reproduce the germline sequence, and a read error may be involved.

Clones were sequenced by immunoSEQ multiplex PCR, and TCRdb holds only the in-frame ones, with some missing. The data show about 150,000 clones, with approximately 90% seen just once and roughly 2.9% held by the top ten. Germline V CDR1 and CDR2: SGDLS, YYNGEE. The CDR3 is 16 amino acids. The sample consisted of peripheral blood, taken on day 0 of AZD1222 vaccination. The chain has TRBV9 and TRBJ2-1, with 13 bases fitting TRBD2. The sequence was collected from an adult in good health. CDR3 in amino acids: CASSVDTSGGVNKQFF. The CDR3 DNA follows: TGTGCCAGCAGCGTAGATACTAGCGGGGGGGTCAATAAGCAGTTCTTC.